These T cell receptor beta chains were read from a single sample in a study of cytomegalovirus exposure and HLA in healthy donors. Clones were read by immunoSEQ multiplex PCR, and TCRdb kept only the in-frame ones, dropping some. The repertoire includes approximately 170,000 clones, around 86% of them detected once, and about 4% sits in the top ten. Sequenced: PBMCs. Every receptor here comes from a man aged 45-65 years in good health and CMV-seropositive. CDR3s include the opening cysteine and the closing phenylalanine or tryptophan. The D gene is left open where the match is weak. Some rows have no size entry. The others give once, few or many, or a class for an expanded clone.

J gene | V gene | clone size | D gene | CDR3 DNA | CDR3 protein
TRBJ1-2 | TRBV28 | NA | NA | TGTGCCAGCAGTCCCCACCAACTTGGCTACACCTTC | CASSPHQLGYTF
TRBJ2-1 | TRBV5-1 | NA | TRBD1 | TGCGCCAGCAGTGGGGGGACAGGGAGCTCCTACAATGAGCAGTTCTTC | CASSGGTGSSYNEQFF
TRBJ1-5 | TRBV7-2 | NA | TRBD1 | TGTGCCAGCAGCTCCTCCGGGACAGGCAATCAGCCCCAGCATTTT | CASSSSGTGNQPQHF
TRBJ1-4 | TRBV5-1 | NA | NA | TGCGCCAGCAGCTTCGGGGTAGGCGGGACTGAAAAACTGTTTTTT | CASSFGVGGTEKLFF
TRBJ2-3 | TRBV7-4 | NA | TRBD2 | TGTGCCAGCAGCTTAGTAGCCCCGGGACTAGCGGGGGGTACGCAGTATTTT | CASSLVAPGLAGGTQYF
TRBJ2-1 | TRBV10-3 | NA | TRBD2 | TGTGCCATCAGTGCGGGAGGAGGGGCAAATGAGCAGTTCTTC | CAISAGGGANEQFF
TRBJ2-5 | TRBV7-8 | NA | NA | TGTGCCAGCAGCTCCGGGGGTGAGCGGAAGACCCAGTACTTC | CASSSGGERKTQYF
TRBJ2-7 | TRBV11-2 | NA | NA | TGTGCCAGCAGCAAGACGGGGGGCCCCTACGAGCAGTACTTC | CASSKTGGPYEQYF
TRBJ2-7 | TRBV29-1 | NA | TRBD2 | TGCAGCGCGGGACTAGCGCCGTTGGGGGAGCAGTACTTC | CSAGLAPLGEQYF
TRBJ2-1 | TRBV9 | NA | NA | TGTGCCAGCAGCCCCCCAGGAAGGCGGGGGCTTTCCTACAATGAGCAGTTCTTC | CASSPPGRRGLSYNEQFF
TRBJ1-3 | TRBV7-9 | NA | NA | TGTGCCAGCAGCTTAGAACCCGGGCCGGGAAACACCATATATTTT | CASSLEPGPGNTIYF
TRBJ2-7 | TRBV9 | NA | NA | TGTGCCAGCAGCGTAGGAGCAGGGCTTACCACCTACGAGCAGTACTTC | CASSVGAGLTTYEQYF
TRBJ2-7 | TRBV6-5 | NA | TRBD1 | TGTGCCAGCAGTCGGGACAGTGCCGAGCAGTACTTC | CASSRDSAEQYF
TRBJ2-7 | TRBV27 | NA | NA | TGTGCCAGCAGTTTATTTACAGGAGCCTACGAGCAGTACTTC | CASSLFTGAYEQYF
TRBJ2-6 | TRBV5-1 | NA | TRBD1 | TGCGCCAGCACTACCGGGACAGGGATTGGCTCTGGGGCCAACGTCCTGACTTTC | CASTTGTGIGSGANVLTF
TRBJ2-1 | TRBV7-8 | NA | NA | TGTGCCAGCAGCTTAAGGCGGGGCAGGTTGAGCTCCTACAATGAGCAGTTCTTC | CASSLRRGRLSSYNEQFF
TRBJ2-7 | TRBV5-1 | once | TRBD2 | TGCGCCAGCAGCCTGGCGGGCAAGGCTAGCGGGGGGGCCTACGAGCAGTACTTC | CASSLAGKASGGAYEQYF
TRBJ2-5 | TRBV5-1 | NA | NA | TGCGCCAGCAGCTTGCTTGAGTTGAGGACCCAGTACTTC | CASSLLELRTQYF
TRBJ1-1 | TRBV10-3 | NA | TRBD1 | TGTGCCATCAGTGTTACAGGGGACACTGAAGCTTTCTTT | CAISVTGDTEAFF
TRBJ1-1 | TRBV5-6 | NA | NA | TGTGCCAGCAGCTTGGGGGGGCTGAACACTGAAGCTTTCTTT | CASSLGGLNTEAFF
TRBJ1-3 | TRBV9 | NA | NA | TGTGCCAGCAGCAGGGAGGGGACTGGAAACACCATATATTTT | CASSREGTGNTIYF
TRBJ1-5 | TRBV5-1 | few | NA | TGCGCCAGCAGCTTGGACGGGTCTGGCAATCAGCCCCAGCATTTT | CASSLDGSGNQPQHF
TRBJ1-5 | TRBV6-5 | once | TRBD1 | TGTGCCAGCAGCCGGGAAAAGACAGGGGATCAGCCCCAGCATTTT | CASSREKTGDQPQHF
TRBJ2-5 | TRBV7-7 | NA | NA | TGTGCCAGCAGCCCCAAAGGCGGCAGCCGCATACAAGAGACCCAGTACTTC | CASSPKGGSRIQETQYF
TRBJ2-1 | TRBV27 | NA | NA | TGTGCCAGCAGTCTAACAGGGAGTGTCTACAATGAGCAGTTCTTC | CASSLTGSVYNEQFF
TRBJ1-6 | TRBV7-8 | once | TRBD1 | TGTGCCAGCAGCTTAGGGACAGGGGAAGGTTCACCCCTCCACTTT | CASSLGTGEGSPLHF
TRBJ2-1 | TRBV28 | NA | TRBD1 | TGTGCCAGCACGAGCGACGGGACAGGGACCTACAATGAGCAGTTCTTC | CASTSDGTGTYNEQFF
TRBJ2-2 | TRBV7-8 | NA | NA | TGTGCCAGCACCTCCACCGGTTTAAACACCGGGGAGCTGTTTTTT | CASTSTGLNTGELFF
TRBJ2-7 | TRBV28 | NA | NA | TGTGCCAGCAGTTTTCGGGGTGGCCTATCCTACGAGCAGTACTTC | CASSFRGGLSYEQYF
TRBJ1-2 | TRBV11-2 | NA | TRBD1 | TGTGCCAGCAGCCCGGGACAGGGCTATGGCTACACCTTC | CASSPGQGYGYTF
TRBJ2-7 | TRBV4-2 | NA | NA | TGTGCCAGCAGCCAAGAAATTAGCAGGGTCAACGAGCAGTACTTC | CASSQEISRVNEQYF
TRBJ2-7 | TRBV29-1 | NA | TRBD1 | TGCAGCGTTGAAGTGGGGACAGGGGGCAGCGAGCAGTACTTC | CSVEVGTGGSEQYF
TRBJ2-5 | TRBV29-1 | NA | TRBD1 | TGCAGCGTCCACCGACAGGGAAAACAAGAGACCCAGTACTTC | CSVHRQGKQETQYF
TRBJ1-6 | TRBV2 | NA | NA | TGTGCCAGCAGTGATCGATCACAATCACCCCTCCACTTT | CASSDRSQSPLHF
TRBJ2-7 | TRBV25-1 | few | NA | TGTGCCAGCAGTGAATCCGGTAGCTACGAGCAGTACTTC | CASSESGSYEQYF
TRBJ1-5 | TRBV28 | few | TRBD1 | TGTGCCAGCAGTTTACCACAGGGGGCTGGGCAGCCCCAGCATTTT | CASSLPQGAGQPQHF
TRBJ2-1 | TRBV9 | NA | NA | TGTGCCAGCAGCCCCGTTTCGTACAATGAGCAGTTCTTC | CASSPVSYNEQFF
TRBJ1-1 | TRBV5-1 | NA | NA | TGCGCCAGCAGCTGGAGGGACGGACGAACCACTGAAGCTTTCTTT | CASSWRDGRTTEAFF
TRBJ1-2 | TRBV28 | once | TRBD1 | TGTGCCAGCAGTGGGGGACAGTACTATGGCTACACCTTC | CASSGGQYYGYTF
TRBJ2-1 | TRBV27 | NA | NA | TGTGCCAGCAGGGACCCACGGGAGCCCTACAATGAGCAGTTCTTC | CASRDPREPYNEQFF
TRBJ2-7 | TRBV5-4 | NA | TRBD2 | TGTGCCAGCAGCGTCGGACTAGCGGGCTCCTACGAGCAGTACTTC | CASSVGLAGSYEQYF
TRBJ1-3 | TRBV4-2 | NA | NA | TGTGCCAGCAGCCAAGTTGGGTTCAAGGGAGCCTCTGGAAACACCATATATTTT | CASSQVGFKGASGNTIYF
TRBJ2-3 | TRBV28 | NA | TRBD1 | TGTGCCAGCCCTCCCCGACAGGGGGACACAGATACGCAGTATTTT | CASPPRQGDTDTQYF
TRBJ2-2 | TRBV23-1 | NA | TRBD2 | TGCGCCAGCAGTCACTGGGCGGGGGGCAGCACCGGGGAGCTGTTTTTT | CASSHWAGGSTGELFF
TRBJ2-2 | TRBV28 | NA | NA | TGTGCCAGCAGTTTAAGGGGAACACGGAACACCGGGGAGCTGTTTTTT | CASSLRGTRNTGELFF
TRBJ2-3 | TRBV27 | NA | TRBD2 | TGTGCCAGCAGTTTAACCCCTAGCGGGGATAGCACAGATACGCAGTATTTT | CASSLTPSGDSTDTQYF
TRBJ2-1 | TRBV7-2 | NA | TRBD2 | TGTGCCAGCAGCTCCGGGAGGGCGGGGGACAATGAGCAGTTCTTC | CASSSGRAGDNEQFF
TRBJ2-7 | TRBV7-2 | NA | NA | TGTGCCAGCAGCCTGAGCTCCTACGAGCAGTACTTC | CASSLSSYEQYF
TRBJ1-6 | TRBV27 | once | TRBD1 | TGTGCCAGCAGCAGAGACAGGGCGGCCTATAATTCACCCCTCCACTTT | CASSRDRAAYNSPLHF